One T cell receptor (beta chain) is described in this entry. The antigen remains unidentified. J lost 3 bases, V lost 6 bases, and 7 bases had no gene match. The CDR3 spans 16 residues. From germline, CDR1 is SGHDN and CDR2 FVKESK. This specimen comes from a study of post-analysis software for immune sequencing data. Study-level points and caveats: Elevated frequency relative to controls characterized several TRBV segments in patients, TRBV5-6, TRBV5-1 and TRBV20-1 among them. F measure clustering grouped samples strongly by preparation batch.

Unique molecular identifiers tagged the TCR beta cDNA libraries. One entry per CDR3 protein, called by TCRdb with MiXCR from the PCR reads. Of about 680,000 distinct CDR3 sequences in the sample, approximately 59% were seen once. Material for sequencing was blood. The clonotype originates from a girl between 2 and 10 years old with multiple sclerosis. V gene TRBV14 combines with J gene TRBJ2-1; 11 positions agree with TRBD1. The CDR3 protein is CASSSWTGGGYNEQFF. The CDR3 bases are TGTGCCAGCAGTTCATGGACAGGGGGCGGCTACAATGAGCAGTTCTTC.